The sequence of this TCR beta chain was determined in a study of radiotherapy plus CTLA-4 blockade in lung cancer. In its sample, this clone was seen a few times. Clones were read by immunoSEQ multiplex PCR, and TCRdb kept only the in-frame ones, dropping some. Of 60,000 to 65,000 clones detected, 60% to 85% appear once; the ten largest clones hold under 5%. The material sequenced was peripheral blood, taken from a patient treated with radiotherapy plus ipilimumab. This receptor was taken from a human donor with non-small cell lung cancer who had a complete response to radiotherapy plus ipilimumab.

The CDR3 bases are TGTGCCAGTATTCGAACAGGGGGCTTGAACACTGAAGCTTTCTTT. Encoded protein: CASIRTGGLNTEAFF. The rearrangement uses TRBV19 and TRBJ1-1, with 9 bases lining up with TRBD1. The ends lost 7 bases at V and 0 bases at J; junction bases unmatched: 6. The germline CDR1 and CDR2 sequences are LNHDA and SQIVND (reference sequence). This CDR3 region has 15 residues.